What follows describes a single T cell receptor beta chain. Its antigen is as yet unknown. This record belongs to a study of blood T cells in healthy people across ages. Whole-study findings and limits: TCR beta diversity tracked closely with naive T cell percentage.

The authors ran a second PCR of roughly 7 to 11 cycles using a sample-barcoded 5' primer and a J-beta primer mix. Researchers report that a template-switch adaptor with 12 random nucleotides tagged each cDNA molecule. One entry per CDR3 protein, called by TCRdb with MiXCR from the 5' RACE reads. The sample holds 550,000 to 750,000 distinct CDR3 sequences, roughly 20% seen once. Trimming stripped 4 bases from V and 0 bases from J, with 22 bases between. The CDR3 sequence is 19 residues long. Donors gave approximately 9.9 milliliters of peripheral blood apiece. The sequenced material came from blood. The clonotype originates from a man aged 70 or older in good health. This chain joins TRBV12-3 or TRBV12-4 and TRBJ1-5; D might be TRBD1 (5 bases). Written as DNA, the CDR3 is TGTGCCAGCAGTTCTACCCTAACCCCGGACACCAATAGCAATCAGCCCCAGCATTTT. It codes for CASSSTLTPDTNSNQPQHF.